The TCR beta chain under discussion was sequenced for a study of blood T cells in healthy people across ages (dated by TCRdb to between 2014 and 2017). General notes on the study: In model experiments, template switching captured about one uniquely barcoded TCR beta cDNA molecule for every two T cells. To track age-related changes in TCR beta repertoire diversity, the study relied on deep sequencing normalized with unique cDNA molecular identifiers. The donors were divided into four age groups: young (average approximately 17 years), middle-aged (approximately 39), aged (about 60) and long-lived (nearly 85). Donors of different ages were randomly distributed across sequencing lanes to avoid experimental bias. Using the same blood draw, the study looked at two additional independent replicas of 1 million unique cDNA reads for two donors, one aged 18 to 29 and the other aged 80 or older.

Receptor amplification or capture employed 5' RACE. The sequencer was an Illumina HiSeq 2500. A second PCR of roughly 7 to 11 cycles was performed with a sample-barcoded 5' primer and a J-beta primer mix. Each TCR beta cDNA molecule received a unique molecular identifier from a template-switch 5' adaptor carrying 12 random nucleotides. Each sample yielded at least 2.5 million CDR3-containing paired-end reads. The Mint cDNA synthesis kit, primed by a TRBC-specific oligonucleotide, was used to synthesize first-strand cDNA from all RNA. Following uracil-DNA glycosylase treatment, all cDNA underwent a first 18-cycle PCR with the universal primers M1SS and BC2_uni_R. The authors' pipeline ran thus. Each sample was normalized by randomly selecting 1 million high-quality reads, each carrying a distinct molecular identifier. Instead of being binned into consensus sequences, reads that shared molecular identifiers were thrown out. MiTCR, run with a Q25 quality threshold and the strictest error-elimination algorithm, handled CDR3 identification, clonotype clustering and error correction. A nonparametric unseen species model using Euler transformation provided a lower-bound estimate of total TCR beta diversity. TCRdb's own reprocessing of the public reads used fastp at Q25 and MiXCR and kept productive beta chains. Here each entry gathers all rows of one CDR3 protein and keeps the most common genes and DNA. Clone size and V and J calls follow TCRdb, not the original study. Here the sample has about 1.4 million distinct CDR3 sequences; approximately 59% occur a single time. The ten largest clonotypes hold roughly 7% of the sample.

Systemically healthy Caucasian individuals from Russia, 35 to 50 in total and aged roughly 6 to 100 years, were included as donors. Each donor gave about 9.7 milliliters of peripheral blood, drawn into EDTA-treated Vacutainer tubes. Ficoll-Paque density-gradient centrifugation was used to isolate PBMCs, with at least 7 million per sample. Trizol reagent was used to extract total RNA from PBMCs, with at least 5.5 micrograms per sample. The percentages of naive CD45RAhigh/CD27high T cells were determined by flow cytometry on a PBMC aliquot from every donor. CDR1 SGHVT and CDR2 SQSDAQ are derived from the germline V gene. Inclusive of the bounding cysteine and phenylalanine, the CDR3 is 15 residues long. The entry retains the CDR3 DNA only, 45 bases that are in frame from base 1. V loses 2 bases of germline sequence and J loses 6 bases, and the interval between the two ends is 14 bases. Paper-wide results and their limitations: Conclusive comparison of naive and antigen-experienced compartments was prevented by the profiling of bulk unsorted PBMCs. Donor CMV infection status was unknown, potentially confounding age-related changes in expanded clonotypes. Estimates of total diversity based on one million sequenced T cells were considered lower bounds and underestimates. There was a strong correlation between observed TCR beta diversity and the percentage of naive T cells measured by flow cytometry. The long-lived group showed more naive CD4+ T cells, fewer expanded clones and increased TCR diversity than the aged group, suggesting age selection. Observed TCR beta diversity per million T cells fell roughly linearly with age, and a significant reduction was already apparent by age about 36.

As concerns this clonotype: Its cognate antigen has yet to be identified. Base qualities were left out, and no much larger clone turns up one base away.

The clonotype was recovered from a man between 18 and 29 years old in good health. The chain joins TRBV7-4 to TRBJ1-5; a tentative D match to TRBD1 spans 6 bases. Sequenced material: blood. This receptor carries the CDR3 CASSLKGQQSQPQHF. The bases read TGTGCCAGCAGCTTAAAGGGACAACAGAGTCAGCCCCAGCATTTT.